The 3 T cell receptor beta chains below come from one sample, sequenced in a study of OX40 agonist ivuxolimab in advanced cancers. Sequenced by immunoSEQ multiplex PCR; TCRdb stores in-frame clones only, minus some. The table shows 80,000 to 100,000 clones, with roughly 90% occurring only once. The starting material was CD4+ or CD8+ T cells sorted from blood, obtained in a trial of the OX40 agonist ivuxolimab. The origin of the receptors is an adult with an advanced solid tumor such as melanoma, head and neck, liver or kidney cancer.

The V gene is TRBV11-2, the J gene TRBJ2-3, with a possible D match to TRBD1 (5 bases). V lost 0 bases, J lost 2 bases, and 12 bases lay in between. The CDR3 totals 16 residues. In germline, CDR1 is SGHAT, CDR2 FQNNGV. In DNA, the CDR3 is TGTGCCAGCAGCTTAGATCTACGGACATTCACAGATACGCAGTATTTT. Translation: CASSLDLRTFTDTQYF.

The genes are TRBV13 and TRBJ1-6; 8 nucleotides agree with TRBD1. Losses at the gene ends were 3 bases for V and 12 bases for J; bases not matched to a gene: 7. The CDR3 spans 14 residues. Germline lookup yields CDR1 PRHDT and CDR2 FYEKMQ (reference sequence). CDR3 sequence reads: CASSFKKGTGPLHF. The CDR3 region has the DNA TGTGCCAGCAGCTTTAAGAAGGGGACAGGACCCCTCCACTTT.

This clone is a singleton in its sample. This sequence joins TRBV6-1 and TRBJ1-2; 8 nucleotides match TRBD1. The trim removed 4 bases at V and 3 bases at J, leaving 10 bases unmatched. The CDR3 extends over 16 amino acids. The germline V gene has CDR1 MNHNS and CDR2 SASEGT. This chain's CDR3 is CASSGHRQGIDYGYTF. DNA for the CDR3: TGTGCCAGCAGTGGTCATCGACAGGGGATCGACTATGGCTACACCTTC.